Each of the 17 T cell receptor beta chains below was sequenced from the same sample in a study of T-cell reconstitution after alpha-beta-depleted transplantation in children (dated by TCRdb to 2016 to 2017). The treatment or condition label, as the study defines it: allogeneic hematopoietic cell transplantation with graft depleted of TCRalphabeta T cells and CD19 B cells. The library relied on PCR. TCRdb shows the sequencer as Illumina HiSeq 2500. TCR library preparation used molecular barcoding, with unique molecular identifiers applied to normalize quantification of the TCRbeta repertoire. TCRdb reanalyzed the raw reads on its own, using fastp at Q25 for trimming and MiXCR for clone calling, and kept in-frame beta chains. Entries that share a CDR3 protein sequence are merged under the most common genes and DNA. Here the sample has around 300,000 distinct CDR3 sequences; over 9% occur a single time. The ten biggest clones cover 7.5% of the sample.

The sample consisted of PBMCs, taken before TCRalphabeta/CD19-depleted stem cell transplant. The receptors were gathered from a boy under two years old with acute myeloid leukemia, due to receive a stem cell transplant.

This clonotype was recorded at least ten times. CDR3 bases: TGTGCCAGCAGCACCTGGGCCCGGGCTGAGCAGTTCTTC. This sequence encodes CASSTWARAEQFF. The V and J genes are TRBV7-9 and TRBJ2-1, with unresolved D. The CDR3 length is 13 residues. Looked up from germline, CDR1 is SEHNR and CDR2 is FQNEAQ (reference sequence). Trimming took off 5 bases at V and 9 bases at J, with 14 bases between the two ends.

The table lists this clonotype with many counts. The gene calls are TRBV5-4 and TRBJ2-7; D is possibly TRBD1 (7 bases). Germline CDR1 and CDR2: SGHNT and YYREEE (reference sequence). The CDR3 loop spans 16 amino acids. V was clipped by 3 bases and J by 7 bases, with 23 bases between them. The CDR3 is CASSWAGSRTGGEQYF. The CDR3 DNA reads TGTGCCAGCAGCTGGGCCGGGTCTAGGACAGGAGGGGAGCAGTACTTC.

At least ten counts were recorded for this clonotype. The V gene is TRBV29-1, the J gene TRBJ2-4; D is unresolved. Trimming stripped 4 bases from V and 0 bases from J, with 13 bases between. From germline, CDR1 is SQVTM and CDR2 ANQGSEA. CDR3 length: 15 amino acids. CDR3 region: CSVGGDTIAKNIQYF. The CDR3 coding sequence is TGCAGCGTTGGAGGAGACACCATAGCCAAAAACATTCAGTACTTC.

This clonotype was counted ten times or more. The V gene is TRBV12-3 or TRBV12-4, the J gene TRBJ1-2; a possible D gene is TRBD1 (5 bases). The CDR3 has 15 amino acids. Trimming took 1 base from V and 1 from J, leaving 10 bases between them. CDR3 sequence reads: CASSLGRQGNYGYTF. The CDR3 region has the DNA TGTGCCAGCAGTTTAGGCCGGCAGGGTAACTATGGCTACACCTTC.

This clonotype was detected ten times or more. The rearrangement joins TRBV3-1 to TRBJ2-3, with TRBD2 as a possible D gene (5 bases). Trimming stripped 4 bases from V and 4 bases from J, with 15 bases between. The CDR3 has 15 amino acids. Germline V gene sequence: CDR1 LGHDT, CDR2 YNNKEL (reference sequence). In DNA form, the CDR3 reads TGTGCCAGCAGCCGACTACCCCTCCAGGCAGATACGCAGTATTTT. This gives the protein CASSRLPLQADTQYF.

This chain links TRBV12-3 or TRBV12-4 with TRBJ2-6, with a tentative D call TRBD2 (5 bases). V was clipped by 2 bases and J by 3 bases, with 8 bases between them. The CDR3 length is 15 residues. The CDR3 sequence: CASSLSGYGANVLTF. The CDR3 DNA reads TGTGCCAGCAGTTTATCGGGGTATGGGGCCAACGTCCTGACTTTC.

This clonotype has at least ten counts. The rearrangement links TRBV20-1 to TRBJ2-7; 7 positions agree with TRBD1. Per germline, CDR1 DFQATT and CDR2 SNEGSKA (reference sequence). The CDR3 spans 12 residues. V shed 6 bases and J 2 bases; nucleotides not matched to a gene: 4. The CDR3 DNA reads TGCAGTGCGAGACAGGGAACCTACGAGCAGTACTTC. Residues: CSARQGTYEQYF.

In its sample, this clonotype was seen many times. The V call is TRBV15, the J call TRBJ1-1; tentatively, D is TRBD1 (6 bases). With 5 bases removed from V and 7 bases from J, the gap between germline ends came to 14 bases. Germline CDR1 is LNHNV and CDR2 is YYDKDF (reference sequence). This CDR3 has 13 amino acids. CDR3 sequence: CATSPSDSSEAFF. The CDR3 DNA reads TGTGCCACCAGCCCCTCGGACAGCAGTGAAGCTTTCTTT.

This clonotype was detected a few times. V and J are TRBV15 and TRBJ2-5; 14 bases match TRBD2. Looked up from germline, CDR1 is LNHNV and CDR2 is YYDKDF (reference sequence). V lost 0 bases and J lost 3; bases outside the gene matches: 12. CDR3 size: 20 residues. CDR3 sequence (DNA): TGTGCCACCAGCAGAGACCTGTCCGTTTCGACTAGCGGGGGGGAAGAGACCCAGTACTTC. Its protein is CATSRDLSVSTSGGEETQYF.

This clonotype was counted ten times or more. The chain recombines TRBV12-3 or TRBV12-4 with TRBJ1-3, with D possibly TRBD1 on 6 matching bases. V was pared by 5 bases and J by 4 bases, with 12 bases between. The CDR3 is 14 amino acids. The CDR3 coding sequence is TGTGCCAGCAGTCCGGGACATGCAGGAAACACCATATATTTT. Translation: CASSPGHAGNTIYF.

This clonotype was seen many times. This chain uses TRBV3-1 with TRBJ2-2, with D possibly TRBD2 on 5 matching bases. The CDR3 is 14 amino acids. The germline V and J ends were trimmed by 3 bases and 6 bases, with 11 bases remaining between them. Germline CDR1 and CDR2: LGHDT and YNNKEL (reference sequence). The CDR3 sequence is CASSHTRDAGELFF. The CDR3 DNA is TGTGCCAGCAGCCATACTAGGGATGCCGGGGAGCTGTTTTTT.

This clonotype came up a few times. This chain uses TRBV6-5 with TRBJ2-1; 14 bases are shared with TRBD2. The CDR3 length is 16 residues. Germline CDR1 MNHEY, CDR2 SVGAGI. V shed 2 bases, J shed 8 bases, and the junction held 5 bases outside the gene matches. CDR3: CASSYTGTSGGYEQFF. In DNA, the CDR3 is TGTGCCAGCAGTTACACCGGGACTAGCGGGGGCTATGAGCAGTTCTTC.

This clonotype has only a few counts. The gene calls are TRBV23-1 and TRBJ2-7, with 9 bases lining up with TRBD1. TRBV23-1 is reported as an ORF; its role is uncertain. CDR3 size: 15 residues. The ends lost 2 bases at V and 2 bases at J; junction bases unmatched: 4. CDR3 protein: CASSQRQGGTYEQYF. The DNA of the CDR3 is TGCGCCAGCAGTCAACGACAGGGGGGTACCTACGAGCAGTACTTC.

This rearrangement joins TRBV30 to TRBJ1-2; D unclear. The CDR3 loop spans 13 amino acids. The ends were cut back, 4 bases at V and 2 bases at J, with 11 bases in the middle. The germline CDR1 and CDR2 sequences are GTSNPN and SVGIG (reference sequence). The CDR3, as DNA: TGTGCCTGGAATGGGCAGGAAAACTATGGCTACACCTTC. Amino acid sequence: CAWNGQENYGYTF.

There are many counts of this clonotype. The CDR3 region is CASSRGLSGGPQYF. CDR3 coding DNA: TGTGCCAGCAGCCGTGGACTATCCGGGGGGCCCCAGTACTTC. The J gene is TRBJ2-5, the V gene TRBV7-2, with TRBD2 as a possible D gene (7 bases). This CDR3 comprises 14 residues. V lost 5 bases and J lost 9, with 19 bases in between. Germline loops: CDR1 SGHTA, CDR2 FQGNSA.

The chain has TRBV4-3 and TRBJ2-4; D is perhaps TRBD2 (5 bases). This CDR3 has 15 residues. The V end lost 1 base, the J end lost 1 base, and 8 bases lay between the germline ends. Looked up from germline, CDR1 is LGHNA and CDR2 is YSLEER. The CDR3 reads CASSQVLAAKNIQYF. The CDR3 nucleotides are TGCGCCAGCAGCCAAGTGTTAGCGGCCAAAAACATTCAGTACTTC.

This clonotype occurred many times. The chain couples TRBV27 to TRBJ1-5; no clear D gene. This CDR3 is built from 15 residues. Trimming took off 6 bases at V and 0 bases at J, with 12 bases between the two ends. Germline CDR1 reads MNHEY; CDR2 reads SMNVEV (reference sequence). In nucleotides, the CDR3 is TGTGCCAGCAGAGGCATCCCATATAGCAATCAGCCCCAGCATTTT. Translated, it gives CASRGIPYSNQPQHF.